Below are 19 T cell receptor beta chains sequenced from a single sample in a study of CD8+CD57+ T cells in acquired aplastic anemia. TCR beta VDJ and CDR3 profiles were obtained from a genomic DNA template. TCRdb re-derived calls from the reads in MiXCR, one entry per CDR3 protein. The table records 250,000 to 300,000 distinct CDR3 sequences, around 60% of them present only once. Input material: sorted CD4+, CD8+, or CD8+CD57+ T cells (not recorded which) from PBMCs. These receptors originate from a human donor with severe aplastic anemia or a healthy control (not recorded which).

This clonotype has more than one count but fewer than ten. In this CDR3 the conserved last residue, phenylalanine or tryptophan, is missing, so a read error is likely. No DNA is shown, since the ends of the CDR3 on it are uncertain; the CDR3 is the one TCRdb lists. The chain recombines TRBV7-9 with TRBJ1-1; the D call of TRBD1 is as the table states it, not checked on the DNA. The CDR3 totals 17 residues, both ends included. CDR1 is SEHNR, CDR2 FQNEAQ, per germline (reference sequence). CDR3 amino acids: CASSLGTGGYPGTEALS.

This clonotype has only one observation. Here the CDR3 omits its conserved ending phenylalanine or tryptophan, so a read error is the likely source. The chain combines TRBV7-6 with TRBJ2-5; D is unclear. The V end was cut by 1 base, the J end by 2 bases, with 8 bases between. Germline CDR1 and CDR2: SGHVS and FNYEAQ. The CDR3 covers 14 residues. DNA of the CDR3: TGTGCCAGCAGCTTAGGGGCCGGACAAGAGACCCAGTACCTC. It is translated as CASSLGAGQETQYL.

Many counts were recorded for this clonotype. The chain couples TRBV9 to TRBJ2-2; tentatively, D is TRBD1 (5 bases). Per the germline V gene, CDR1 is SGDLS and CDR2 is YYNGEE. V lost 2 bases and J 6 bases, leaving 11 bases between the germline ends. This CDR3 is built from 14 residues. CDR3 DNA: TGTGCCAGCAGCGTCTCGGTAGGGGCCGGGGAGCTGTTTTTT. Amino acid sequence: CASSVSVGAGELFF.

This chain connects TRBV19 to TRBJ2-7, with D possibly TRBD2 on 5 matching bases. This CDR3 contains 12 residues. The V end was cut by 5 bases, the J end by 9 bases, with 14 bases between. Per germline, CDR1 LNHDA and CDR2 SQIVND (reference sequence). This chain's CDR3 is CASSATNRGQYF. CDR3 nucleotide sequence: TGTGCCAGTAGTGCGACTAACCGGGGGCAGTACTTC.

This clonotype was counted at least ten times. V is TRBV6-4 and J is TRBJ2-5; D ambiguous. V lost 10 bases and J lost 5, with 20 bases in between. Germline CDR1 and CDR2: MRHNA and SNTAGT. This CDR3 comprises 14 residues. The CDR3 coding sequence is TGTGCCACCACGATAGGGCTACAACGGGAGACCCAGTACTTC. Its protein product is CATTIGLQRETQYF.

Many counts were recorded for this clonotype. This sequence joins TRBV7-2 and TRBJ1-3; TRBD1 matches 8 bases. This CDR3 is 14 amino acids long. Per germline, CDR1 SGHTA and CDR2 FQGNSA. Trimming at V came to 5 bases and at J to 4 bases, leaving 4 bases not matched to a gene. CDR3 nucleotide sequence: TGTGCCAGCAGCACTGGACAGGGCGGAAACACCATATATTTT. Translating it yields CASSTGQGGNTIYF.

In its sample, this clonotype was seen once. CDR3 in amino acids: CATSDTVDRGLTGAQYF. The CDR3 nucleotides read TGTGCCACCAGTGATACCGTTGACAGGGGCCTGACCGGGGCCCAGTACTTC. The V and J genes are TRBV24-1 and TRBJ2-5, with 8 bases matching TRBD1. Germline CDR1 KGHDR, CDR2 SFDVKD. Trimming removed 3 bases from V and 9 bases from J; junction bases left unmatched: 17. This CDR3 has 17 amino acids.

The chain is built from TRBV20-1 and TRBJ2-1; 10 nucleotides match TRBD2. V shed 2 bases and J 8 bases; nucleotides not matched to a gene: 9. CDR1 and CDR2 from the germline V gene are DFQATT and SNEGSKA (reference sequence). The CDR3 length is 15 residues. The CDR3 region is CSARRLAGDADEQFF. The CDR3 DNA is TGCAGTGCTAGACGTCTAGCGGGAGACGCGGATGAGCAGTTCTTC.

V is TRBV20-1 and J is TRBJ2-7, with a possible D match to TRBD1 (6 bases). The V and J ends lost 0 bases and 0 bases respectively, with 12 bases between them. CDR3 length: 15 amino acids. CDR1 and CDR2 from the germline V gene are DFQATT and SNEGSKA (reference sequence). DNA of the CDR3: TGCAGTGCTAGAGACTGGGACACGCTCTCCTACGAGCAGTACTTC. Translation gives CSARDWDTLSYEQYF.

The gene calls are TRBV27 and TRBJ1-2, with TRBD1 matching over 9 bases. Germline CDR1 MNHEY, CDR2 SMNVEV (reference sequence). Unmatched junction bases numbered 7, after V lost 6 bases and J lost 8 bases. CDR3 length equals 13 residues. As DNA, the CDR3 is TGTGCCAGCAGGCCACAGGGGGCGGAGGGCTACACCTTC. This encodes CASRPQGAEGYTF.

The rearrangement links TRBV7-3 to TRBJ1-1; D remains unclear. Germline values: CDR1 SGHTA, CDR2 FQGTGA. CDR3 length: 14 amino acids. Trimming pared 1 base from V and 4 bases from J, leaving 10 bases between. CDR3 sequence: CASSLRRAVTEAFF. DNA of the CDR3: TGTGCCAGCAGCTTAAGGCGGGCGGTCACTGAAGCTTTCTTT.

This chain connects TRBV10-3 to TRBJ2-3; D gene uncertain. Germline CDR1 and CDR2: ENHRY and SYGVKD. Trimming stripped 6 bases from V and 2 bases from J, with 6 bases between. The CDR3 extends over 12 amino acids. The CDR3, as DNA: TGTGCCATCAGGGAAAACACAGATACGCAGTATTTT. It codes for CAIRENTDTQYF.

The J gene is TRBJ1-2, the V gene TRBV9; tentative D call: TRBD1 (6 bases). The CDR3 is 13 amino acids. V gave up 0 bases and J gave up 10 bases, with 13 bases separating them. The V gene's germline CDR1 is SGDLS and CDR2 YYNGEE. The CDR3 DNA reads TGTGCCAGCAGCGTAGAGGGACACGGAATCTACACCTTC. Its protein product is CASSVEGHGIYTF.

The chain employs TRBV7-2 and TRBJ2-5, with D possibly TRBD2 on 6 matching bases. Germline V gene lookup returns CDR1 SGHTA and CDR2 FQGNSA. This CDR3 contains 16 residues. Between the trimmed V and J ends, which lost 1 base and 2 bases, there was a span of 14 bases. The CDR3: CASSLGAVGGQETQYF. Written as DNA, the CDR3 is TGTGCCAGCAGCTTAGGTGCGGTTGGAGGGCAAGAGACCCAGTACTTC.

This clonotype showed up many times. The chain couples TRBV7-3 to TRBJ2-2; TRBD2 is a possible D gene (7 bases). Germline V CDR1 and CDR2: SGHTA, FQGTGA. The CDR3 totals 15 residues. Trimming left V 1 base short and J 5 bases short, with 11 bases between. The DNA of the CDR3 is TGTGCCAGCAGCTTAAGGGGGGGCGAGACCGGGGAGCTGTTTTTT. Its protein is CASSLRGGETGELFF. Drawing the rest from reference TRBV7-3 and TRBJ2-2, the complete variable domain is GAGVSQTPSNKVTEKGKYVELRCDPISGHTALYWYRQSLGQGPEFLIYFQGTGAADDSGLPNDRFFAVRPEGSVSTLKIQRTERGDSAVYLCASSLRGGETGELFFGEGSRLTVL.

V and J are TRBV12-3 or TRBV12-4 and TRBJ2-1; D uncertain. The CDR3 is 14 amino acids. V dropped 7 bases and J dropped 0 bases, with 10 bases sitting between them. CDR3 sequence (DNA): TGTGCCAGCACCGAGGAGCGCTCCTACAATGAGCAGTTCTTC. The encoded protein is CASTEERSYNEQFF.

This clonotype has just one count. This rearrangement joins TRBV12-3 or TRBV12-4 to TRBJ2-7; no clear D. The CDR3 loop spans 12 amino acids. V dropped 4 bases and J dropped 1 base, with 5 bases sitting between them. CDR3 loop: CASSWTSYEQYF. In nucleotides, the CDR3 is TGTGCCAGCAGTTGGACGTCCTACGAGCAGTACTTC.

Many counts were recorded for this clonotype. The V gene is TRBV19, the J gene TRBJ2-2, with 7 bases fitting TRBD2. With V trimmed by 3 bases and J by 4 bases, 17 bases remained unmatched. CDR1 LNHDA and CDR2 SQIVND come from the germline V gene (reference sequence). CDR3 length: 19 residues. Here the CDR3 reads CASSIYPFRSGKATGELFF. In nucleotides, the CDR3 is TGTGCCAGTAGTATCTACCCATTCCGGAGCGGGAAAGCCACCGGGGAGCTGTTTTTT.

The chain combines TRBV5-4 with TRBJ2-7; possibly TRBD2 for D (5 bases). The CDR3 consists of 16 residues. With 5 bases removed from V and 4 bases from J, the gap between germline ends came to 22 bases. Per the germline V gene, CDR1 is SGHNT and CDR2 is YYREEE (reference sequence). CDR3 in DNA: TGTGCCAGCAGTGTGCCCGAAAGGGAGTGGAGGTACGAGCAGTACTTC. Translated, it gives CASSVPEREWRYEQYF.